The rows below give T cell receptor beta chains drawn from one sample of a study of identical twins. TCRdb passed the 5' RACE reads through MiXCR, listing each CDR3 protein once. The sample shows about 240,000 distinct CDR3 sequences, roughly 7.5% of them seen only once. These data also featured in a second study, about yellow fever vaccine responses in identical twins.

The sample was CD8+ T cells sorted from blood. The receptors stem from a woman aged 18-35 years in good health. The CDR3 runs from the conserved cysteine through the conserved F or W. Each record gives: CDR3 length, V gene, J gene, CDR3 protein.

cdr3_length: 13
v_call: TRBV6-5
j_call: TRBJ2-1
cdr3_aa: CASSYAFPFEQFF

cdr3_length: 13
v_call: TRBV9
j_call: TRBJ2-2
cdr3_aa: CASSVEGAGELFF

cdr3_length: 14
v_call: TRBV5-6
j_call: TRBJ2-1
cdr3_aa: CASSSAGALNEQFF

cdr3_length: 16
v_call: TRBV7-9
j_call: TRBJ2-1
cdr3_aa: CASSTTSGGGGNEQFF

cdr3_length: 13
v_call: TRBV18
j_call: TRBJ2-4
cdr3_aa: CASSPGPINIQYF

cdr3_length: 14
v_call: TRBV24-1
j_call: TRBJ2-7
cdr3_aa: CATSDQTAPYEQYF

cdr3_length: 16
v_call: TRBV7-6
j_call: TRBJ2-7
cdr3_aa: CASSSLEGLLVQEQYF

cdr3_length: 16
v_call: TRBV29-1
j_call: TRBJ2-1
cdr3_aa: CSVERQGEISYNEQFF

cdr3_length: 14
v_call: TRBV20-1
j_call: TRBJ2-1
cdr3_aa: CSTIGLHSYNEQFF

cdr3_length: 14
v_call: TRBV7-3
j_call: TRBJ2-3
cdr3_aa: CASSTGQGTDTQYF

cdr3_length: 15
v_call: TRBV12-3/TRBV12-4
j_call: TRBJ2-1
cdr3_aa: CASNPGQGPLNEQFF

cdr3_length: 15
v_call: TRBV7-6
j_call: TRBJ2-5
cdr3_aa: CASSLWGGSKETQYF

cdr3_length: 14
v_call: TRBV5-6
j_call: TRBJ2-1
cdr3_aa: CASSLSVGGNEQFF

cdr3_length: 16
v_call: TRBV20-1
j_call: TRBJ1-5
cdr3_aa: CSARPPLTGGNQPQHF

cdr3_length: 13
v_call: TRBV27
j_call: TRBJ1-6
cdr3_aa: CASSWGFNSPLHF

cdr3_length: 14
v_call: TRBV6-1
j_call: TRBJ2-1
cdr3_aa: CASSLGGGGYEQFF

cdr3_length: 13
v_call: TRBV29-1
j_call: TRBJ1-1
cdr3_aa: CSVEPGVNTEAFF

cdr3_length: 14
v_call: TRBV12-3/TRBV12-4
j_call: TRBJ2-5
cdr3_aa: CASSLLSREETQYF

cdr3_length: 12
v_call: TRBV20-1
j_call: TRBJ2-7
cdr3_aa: CSARTGSYEQYF

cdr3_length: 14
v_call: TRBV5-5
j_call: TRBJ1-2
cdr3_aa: CASSNGQANYGYTF

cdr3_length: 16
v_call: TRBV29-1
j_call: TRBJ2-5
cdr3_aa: CSAGDFDSGSGETQYF

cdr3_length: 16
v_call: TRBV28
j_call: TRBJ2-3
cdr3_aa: CASSFIPSESTDTQYF

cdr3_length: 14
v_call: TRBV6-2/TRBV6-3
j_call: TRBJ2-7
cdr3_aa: CASSGLVGSYEQYF

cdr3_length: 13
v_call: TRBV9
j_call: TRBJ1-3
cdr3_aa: CASNGGSGNTIYF

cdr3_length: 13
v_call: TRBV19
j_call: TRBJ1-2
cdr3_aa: CASSMGQRYGYTF

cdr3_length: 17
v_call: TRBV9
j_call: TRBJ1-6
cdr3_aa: CASSVGGAETYNSPLHF

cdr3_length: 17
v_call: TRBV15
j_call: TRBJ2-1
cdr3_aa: CATSSAGGAPDYNEQFF

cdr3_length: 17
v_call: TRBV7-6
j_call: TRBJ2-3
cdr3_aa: CASSAAGEWVVTDTQYF

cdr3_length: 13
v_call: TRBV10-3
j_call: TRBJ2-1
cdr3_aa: CAISEDSYNEQFF

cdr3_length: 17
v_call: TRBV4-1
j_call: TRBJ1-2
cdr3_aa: CASSQELADTTLSGYTF

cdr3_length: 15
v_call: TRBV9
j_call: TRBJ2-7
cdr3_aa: CASSVEGGNSYEQYF

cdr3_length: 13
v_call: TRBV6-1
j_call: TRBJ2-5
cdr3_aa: CASSPLAGETQYF

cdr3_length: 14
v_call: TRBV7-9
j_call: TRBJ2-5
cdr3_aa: CASSLSGVEQTQYF

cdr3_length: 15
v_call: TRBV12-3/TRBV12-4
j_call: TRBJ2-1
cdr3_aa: CASTTGTGVYNEQFF

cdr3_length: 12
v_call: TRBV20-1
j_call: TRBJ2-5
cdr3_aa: CSATDRQETQYF

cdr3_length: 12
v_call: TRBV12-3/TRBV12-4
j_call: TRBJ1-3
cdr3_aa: CASSLDREYIYF

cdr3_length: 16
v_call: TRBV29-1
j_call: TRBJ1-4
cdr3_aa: CSVEAGTARSNEKLFF

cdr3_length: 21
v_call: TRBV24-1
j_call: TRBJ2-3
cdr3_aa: CATSGFGPSGRARETADTQYF

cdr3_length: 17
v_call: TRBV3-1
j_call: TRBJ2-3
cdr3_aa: CASSQGDSGSSTDTQYF

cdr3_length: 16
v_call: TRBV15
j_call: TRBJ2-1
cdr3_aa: CATSRVPSGTYNEQFF

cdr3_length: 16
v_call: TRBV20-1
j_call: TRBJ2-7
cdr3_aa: CSASRLGGLNDPEQYF

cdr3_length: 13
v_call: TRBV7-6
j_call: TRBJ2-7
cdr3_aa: CASSPGMGYEQYF

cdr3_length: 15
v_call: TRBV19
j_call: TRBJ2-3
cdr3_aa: CASNWASGITDTQYF

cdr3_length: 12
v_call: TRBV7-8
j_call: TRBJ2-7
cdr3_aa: CASTPTVYEQYF

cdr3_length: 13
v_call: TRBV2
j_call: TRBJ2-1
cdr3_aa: CASSEARGNEQFF

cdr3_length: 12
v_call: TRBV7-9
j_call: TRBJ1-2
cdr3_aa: CASSSGLYGYTF

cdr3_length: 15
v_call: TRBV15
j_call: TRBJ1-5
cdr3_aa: CATSSERQSNQPQHF

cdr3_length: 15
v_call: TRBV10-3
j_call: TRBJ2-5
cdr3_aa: CAISDWAGSQETQYF

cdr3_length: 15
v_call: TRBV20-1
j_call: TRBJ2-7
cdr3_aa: CSAALPSLSSYEQYF

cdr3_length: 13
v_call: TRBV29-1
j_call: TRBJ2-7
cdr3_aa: CSVVRSSSYEQYF

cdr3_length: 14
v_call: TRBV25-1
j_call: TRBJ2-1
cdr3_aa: CASSEFWDDNEQFF

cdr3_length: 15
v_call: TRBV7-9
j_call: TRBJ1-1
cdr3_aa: CASSFREGVNTEAFF

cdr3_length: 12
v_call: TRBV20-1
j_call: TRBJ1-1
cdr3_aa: CSASRKDTEAFF

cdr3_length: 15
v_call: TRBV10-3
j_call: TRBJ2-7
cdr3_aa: CAISESGQSSYEQYF